The rows below give T cell receptor beta chains drawn from one sample of a study of CD8+ T cells in alopecia areata. Libraries were prepared by immunoSEQ multiplex PCR; TCRdb keeps only in-frame clonotypes and omits some of them. This table has 120,000 to 150,000 clones, about nine tenths appearing once. The specimen was CD8+ T cells sorted from blood, collected at week 0. The receptors stem from a human donor with alopecia areata. The CDR3 runs from the conserved cysteine through the conserved F or W. The D gene is left open where the match is weak. Some rows have no size entry. The others give once, few or many, or a class for an expanded clone.

d_call: -
v_call: TRBV7-9
clone_size: -
j_call: TRBJ2-6
cdr3_aa: CASSSLTGILTF
cdr3_nt: TGTGCCAGCAGCTCCTTGACAGGAATTCTGACTTTC

d_call: -
v_call: TRBV13
clone_size: -
j_call: TRBJ1-3
cdr3_aa: CASSSQQGTGNTIYF
cdr3_nt: TGTGCCAGCAGCTCCCAACAGGGTACCGGAAACACCATATATTTT

d_call: -
v_call: TRBV19
clone_size: -
j_call: TRBJ2-7
cdr3_aa: CASSINGPYEQYF
cdr3_nt: TGTGCCAGTAGTATTAACGGACCCTACGAGCAGTACTTC

d_call: -
v_call: TRBV11-2
clone_size: -
j_call: TRBJ1-1
cdr3_aa: CASSLLQQGSMNTEAFF
cdr3_nt: TGTGCCAGCAGCTTACTCCAACAGGGATCTATGAACACTGAAGCTTTCTTT

d_call: -
v_call: TRBV7-3
clone_size: -
j_call: TRBJ1-1
cdr3_aa: CASSPTGNTEAFF
cdr3_nt: TGTGCCAGCAGCCCGACAGGGAACACTGAAGCTTTCTTT

d_call: -
v_call: TRBV2
clone_size: -
j_call: TRBJ2-1
cdr3_aa: CASSEARVKFF
cdr3_nt: TGTGCCAGCAGTGAGGCAAGGGTTAAGTTCTTC

d_call: -
v_call: TRBV11-1
clone_size: -
j_call: TRBJ2-3
cdr3_aa: CASSLGLTQYF
cdr3_nt: TGTGCCAGCAGCTTGGGACTTACGCAGTATTTT

d_call: -
v_call: TRBV5-1
clone_size: -
j_call: TRBJ2-7
cdr3_aa: CASSLEERGLYEQYF
cdr3_nt: TGCGCCAGCAGCTTGGAAGAACGGGGGCTGTACGAGCAGTACTTC

d_call: TRBD2
v_call: TRBV5-4
clone_size: -
j_call: TRBJ2-7
cdr3_aa: CASRTGTSGEQYF
cdr3_nt: TGTGCCAGCAGAACCGGGACTAGCGGCGAGCAGTACTTC

d_call: -
v_call: TRBV6-1
clone_size: -
j_call: TRBJ1-1
cdr3_aa: CASIPVGWFTEAFF
cdr3_nt: TGTGCCAGCATTCCCGTAGGTTGGTTTACTGAAGCTTTCTTT

d_call: TRBD1
v_call: TRBV30
clone_size: once
j_call: TRBJ2-3
cdr3_aa: CAWSIEGALGHTQYF
cdr3_nt: TGTGCCTGGAGTATTGAGGGGGCACTGGGGCATACGCAGTATTTT

d_call: -
v_call: TRBV7-9
clone_size: -
j_call: TRBJ2-3
cdr3_aa: CASGDTSGSERDTQYF
cdr3_nt: TGTGCCAGCGGGGACACTTCGGGTTCCGAGAGAGATACGCAGTATTTT

d_call: -
v_call: TRBV29-1
clone_size: few
j_call: TRBJ2-7
cdr3_aa: CSVGQPLVEEQYF
cdr3_nt: TGCAGCGTTGGACAGCCCCTCGTAGAGGAGCAGTACTTC

d_call: TRBD1
v_call: TRBV7-6
clone_size: -
j_call: TRBJ1-1
cdr3_aa: CASSRTGDTEAFF
cdr3_nt: TGTGCCAGCAGCCGGACAGGGGACACTGAAGCTTTCTTT

d_call: TRBD2
v_call: TRBV5-1
clone_size: once
j_call: TRBJ2-1
cdr3_aa: CASSLEASGDYNEQFF
cdr3_nt: TGCGCCAGCAGCTTGGAGGCTAGCGGGGACTACAATGAGCAGTTCTTC

d_call: -
v_call: TRBV29-1
clone_size: -
j_call: TRBJ2-7
cdr3_aa: CSVVNYEQYF
cdr3_nt: TGCAGCGTAGTCAACTACGAGCAGTACTTC

d_call: -
v_call: TRBV13
clone_size: -
j_call: TRBJ2-5
cdr3_aa: CASSRGVAEETQYF
cdr3_nt: TGTGCCAGCAGCCGCGGGGTGGCGGAAGAGACCCAGTACTTC

d_call: TRBD1
v_call: TRBV11-2
clone_size: once
j_call: TRBJ2-7
cdr3_aa: CASSYPKTGYSYEQYF
cdr3_nt: TGTGCCAGCAGCTACCCTAAGACAGGGTACTCCTACGAGCAGTACTTC

d_call: -
v_call: TRBV9
clone_size: -
j_call: TRBJ2-2
cdr3_aa: CASSVARVPNTGELFF
cdr3_nt: TGTGCCAGCAGCGTAGCGCGGGTGCCGAACACCGGGGAGCTGTTTTTT

d_call: TRBD2
v_call: TRBV9
clone_size: -
j_call: TRBJ2-7
cdr3_aa: CASSGTSGSHEQYF
cdr3_nt: TGTGCCAGCAGCGGGACTAGCGGGAGTCACGAGCAGTACTTC

d_call: TRBD2
v_call: TRBV7-3
clone_size: -
j_call: TRBJ2-3
cdr3_aa: CASSLRTSGSIDTQYF
cdr3_nt: TGTGCCAGCAGCTTAAGGACTAGCGGGAGTATAGATACGCAGTATTTT

d_call: -
v_call: TRBV7-8
clone_size: -
j_call: TRBJ2-7
cdr3_aa: CASSLEGGPSYEQYF
cdr3_nt: TGTGCCAGCAGCTTAGAGGGGGGGCCATCCTACGAGCAGTACTTC

d_call: -
v_call: TRBV7-9
clone_size: few
j_call: TRBJ2-1
cdr3_aa: CASSIRAPDEQFF
cdr3_nt: TGTGCCAGCAGCATAAGAGCCCCGGATGAGCAGTTCTTC

d_call: -
v_call: TRBV6-4
clone_size: -
j_call: TRBJ2-1
cdr3_aa: CASSDRLENEQFF
cdr3_nt: TGTGCCAGCAGTGACCGACTAGAGAATGAGCAGTTCTTC

d_call: -
v_call: TRBV7-6
clone_size: -
j_call: TRBJ2-7
cdr3_aa: CASSPRATYEQYF
cdr3_nt: TGTGCCAGCAGCCCCCGAGCGACCTACGAGCAGTACTTC

d_call: -
v_call: TRBV25-1
clone_size: -
j_call: TRBJ2-5
cdr3_aa: CASSETPSQYF
cdr3_nt: TGTGCCAGCAGTGAGACTCCTTCCCAGTACTTC

d_call: TRBD1
v_call: TRBV5-4
clone_size: -
j_call: TRBJ2-7
cdr3_aa: CATQTGVSYEQYF
cdr3_nt: TGTGCCACCCAGACAGGGGTCTCCTACGAGCAGTACTTC

d_call: TRBD2
v_call: TRBV7-9
clone_size: once
j_call: TRBJ2-5
cdr3_aa: CASRTLGGSTHEETQYF
cdr3_nt: TGTGCCAGCAGGACCCTGGGGGGGTCAACGCATGAAGAGACCCAGTACTTC

d_call: TRBD2
v_call: TRBV7-8
clone_size: -
j_call: TRBJ2-7
cdr3_aa: CASSPTSGTSYEQYF
cdr3_nt: TGTGCCAGCAGTCCTACTAGCGGTACCTCCTACGAGCAGTACTTC

d_call: -
v_call: TRBV7-6
clone_size: -
j_call: TRBJ2-5
cdr3_aa: CASSPRTAQETQYF
cdr3_nt: TGTGCCAGCAGCCCACGGACCGCTCAAGAGACCCAGTACTTC

d_call: TRBD1
v_call: TRBV29-1
clone_size: few
j_call: TRBJ2-7
cdr3_aa: CSAQGSSSYEQYF
cdr3_nt: TGCAGCGCACAGGGGTCTTCATCCTACGAGCAGTACTTC

d_call: -
v_call: TRBV11-3
clone_size: -
j_call: TRBJ2-2
cdr3_aa: CASSLSVGKGNTGELFF
cdr3_nt: TGTGCCAGCAGCCTCTCAGTTGGGAAAGGGAACACCGGGGAGCTGTTTTTT

d_call: -
v_call: TRBV9
clone_size: -
j_call: TRBJ2-5
cdr3_aa: CASSPSLSETQYF
cdr3_nt: TGTGCCAGCAGCCCATCATTGAGTGAGACCCAGTACTTC

d_call: -
v_call: TRBV21-1
clone_size: -
j_call: TRBJ2-5
cdr3_aa: CASGGQETQYF
cdr3_nt: TGTGCCAGCGGGGGCCAAGAGACCCAGTACTTC

d_call: TRBD2
v_call: TRBV13
clone_size: -
j_call: TRBJ2-2
cdr3_aa: CASSLSSGGPTGELFF
cdr3_nt: TGTGCCAGCAGCTTAAGTAGCGGGGGACCCACCGGGGAGCTGTTTTTT

d_call: -
v_call: TRBV27
clone_size: -
j_call: TRBJ2-7
cdr3_aa: CASSPGGYEQYF
cdr3_nt: TGTGCCAGCAGCCCAGGCGGCTACGAGCAGTACTTC

d_call: -
v_call: TRBV29-1
clone_size: -
j_call: TRBJ1-5
cdr3_aa: CSVEDGYSNQPQHF
cdr3_nt: TGCAGCGTTGAAGACGGTTACTCTAATCAGCCCCAGCATTTT

d_call: TRBD2
v_call: TRBV11-3
clone_size: -
j_call: TRBJ2-2
cdr3_aa: CASSPRGLAGASGELFF
cdr3_nt: TGTGCCAGCAGCCCAAGGGGACTAGCGGGAGCCTCCGGGGAGCTGTTTTTT

d_call: -
v_call: TRBV7-9
clone_size: -
j_call: TRBJ1-2
cdr3_aa: CASSLALSLRGTDGYTF
cdr3_nt: TGTGCCAGCAGCTTAGCACTTTCTCTACGGGGAACCGATGGCTACACCTTC

d_call: -
v_call: TRBV7-9
clone_size: few
j_call: TRBJ2-3
cdr3_aa: CASTTAWPTDTQYF
cdr3_nt: TGTGCCAGCACTACGGCTTGGCCTACAGATACGCAGTATTTT

d_call: TRBD1
v_call: TRBV29-1
clone_size: -
j_call: TRBJ2-1
cdr3_aa: CSVVEGQGVNEQFF
cdr3_nt: TGCAGCGTTGTAGAAGGACAGGGTGTGAATGAGCAGTTCTTC

d_call: TRBD2
v_call: TRBV5-4
clone_size: -
j_call: TRBJ2-3
cdr3_aa: CASSNSGGDTDTQYF
cdr3_nt: TGTGCCAGCAGCAATAGCGGGGGGGACACAGATACGCAGTATTTT

d_call: TRBD1
v_call: TRBV6-5
clone_size: -
j_call: TRBJ2-7
cdr3_aa: CASSYEGTAYEQYF
cdr3_nt: TGTGCCAGCAGTTACGAAGGGACAGCCTACGAGCAGTACTTC

d_call: -
v_call: TRBV4-1
clone_size: -
j_call: TRBJ2-3
cdr3_aa: CASSQEGGSTDTQYF
cdr3_nt: TGCGCCAGCAGCCAAGAGGGCGGTAGCACAGATACGCAGTATTTT

d_call: -
v_call: TRBV2
clone_size: once
j_call: TRBJ2-1
cdr3_aa: CASRERTSPYNEQFF
cdr3_nt: TGTGCCAGCAGAGAGAGGACTTCCCCCTACAATGAGCAGTTCTTC

d_call: TRBD2
v_call: TRBV27
clone_size: -
j_call: TRBJ2-7
cdr3_aa: CASSPLGGGEQYF
cdr3_nt: TGTGCCAGCAGCCCCCTCGGGGGGGGCGAGCAGTACTTC

d_call: -
v_call: TRBV6-5
clone_size: once
j_call: TRBJ2-1
cdr3_aa: CASVPWEGGNEQFF
cdr3_nt: TGTGCCAGCGTACCATGGGAGGGGGGCAATGAGCAGTTCTTC

d_call: TRBD1
v_call: TRBV5-6
clone_size: -
j_call: TRBJ2-2
cdr3_aa: CASSMEGQGDWTGELFF
cdr3_nt: TGTGCCAGCAGCATGGAGGGACAGGGGGATTGGACCGGGGAGCTGTTTTTT

d_call: -
v_call: TRBV5-6
clone_size: -
j_call: TRBJ2-1
cdr3_aa: CASSLELDSASEQFF
cdr3_nt: TGTGCCAGCAGCTTGGAGCTAGACAGCGCCAGTGAGCAGTTCTTC

d_call: TRBD1
v_call: TRBV9
clone_size: -
j_call: TRBJ1-1
cdr3_aa: CASSAGTGSAEAFF
cdr3_nt: TGTGCCAGCAGCGCAGGGACAGGGAGCGCTGAAGCTTTCTTT

d_call: -
v_call: TRBV2
clone_size: -
j_call: TRBJ1-5
cdr3_aa: CASSEGGLDYQPQHF
cdr3_nt: TGTGCCAGCAGTGAAGGCGGGCTGGACTATCAGCCCCAGCATTTT

d_call: -
v_call: TRBV6-5
clone_size: -
j_call: TRBJ2-7
cdr3_aa: CASSSMTDSYEQYF
cdr3_nt: TGTGCCAGCAGTTCCATGACAGACTCCTACGAGCAGTACTTC

d_call: -
v_call: TRBV9
clone_size: -
j_call: TRBJ2-3
cdr3_aa: CASSVATGVLDTQYF
cdr3_nt: TGTGCCAGCAGCGTAGCGACAGGAGTTCTCGATACGCAGTATTTT

d_call: -
v_call: TRBV29-1
clone_size: once
j_call: TRBJ2-3
cdr3_aa: CSFEGGTSTDTQYF
cdr3_nt: TGCAGCTTTGAGGGTGGGACAAGCACAGATACGCAGTATTTT

d_call: -
v_call: TRBV5-1
clone_size: -
j_call: TRBJ1-4
cdr3_aa: CASSLEGGTNEKLFF
cdr3_nt: TGCGCCAGCAGCTTGGAAGGTGGAACTAATGAAAAACTGTTTTTT

d_call: -
v_call: TRBV21-1
clone_size: -
j_call: TRBJ2-1
cdr3_aa: CASSRLAGGYNEQFF
cdr3_nt: TGTGCCAGCAGCCGGCTAGCGGGTGGCTACAATGAGCAGTTCTTC

d_call: TRBD2
v_call: TRBV4-1
clone_size: few
j_call: TRBJ2-3
cdr3_aa: CASSQAGEVDTQYF
cdr3_nt: TGTGCCAGCAGCCAAGCGGGAGAGGTAGATACGCAGTATTTT

d_call: -
v_call: TRBV20-1
clone_size: -
j_call: TRBJ2-1
cdr3_aa: CSATAGDEQFF
cdr3_nt: TGCAGTGCTACAGCAGGGGATGAGCAGTTCTTC